The 2 T cell receptor beta chains reported below all come from one sample, sequenced in a study of cytomegalovirus exposure and HLA in healthy donors. The PCR contained 60 Vbeta and 13 Jbeta primers. The protocol was immunoSEQ multiplex PCR, while the TCRdb copy is restricted to in-frame clones and leaves out a portion. The table lists about 200,000 clones, approximately 80% of them singletons. Sequencing was performed on PBMCs. The receptors originated from a boy under 10 years old in good health and CMV-seronegative.

The CDR3 coding sequence is TGTGCCAGCAGCCCAACAGGGGGCGAGCAGTACTTC. It translates to CASSPTGGEQYF. V is TRBV7-6 and J is TRBJ2-7; 8 nucleotides align to TRBD1. The CDR3 has 12 amino acids. Losses at the gene ends were 5 bases for V and 6 bases for J; bases not matched to a gene: 3. Germline V gene lookup returns CDR1 SGHVS and CDR2 FNYEAQ.

The chain is built from TRBV2 and TRBJ1-4; D gene unclear. The CDR3 spans 14 residues. Germline V lookup: CDR1 SNHLY, CDR2 FYNNEI. The V and J ends lost 5 bases and 0 bases respectively, with 7 bases between them. CDR3 sequence (DNA): TGTGCCAGCAGTCCTATTACAACTAATGAAAAACTGTTTTTT. Protein sequence: CASSPITTNEKLFF.